This passage covers 28 T cell receptor beta chains from one sample sequenced in a study of T cells in Graves' hyperthyroidism and ophthalmopathy. TCR beta CDR3 regions were amplified from RNA transcripts. When the TCR CDR3 underwent first-round RT-PCR, the HTBI primer set was used. TCRdb fed the multiplex PCR reads into MiXCR, producing one record per CDR3 protein. The sample shows approximately 370,000 distinct CDR3 sequences, about a sixth of them seen only once. Sequencing input: blood. These receptors originate from a woman aged 25 to 39 with Graves' hyperthyroidism that later progressed to Graves' ophthalmopathy.

This clonotype was recorded at least ten times. The V and J genes are TRBV11-2 and TRBJ1-6; D unresolved. This CDR3 is built from 15 residues. CDR1 is SGHAT, CDR2 FQNNGV, per germline. V was cut by 5 bases and J by 6 bases, with 14 bases left in between. The CDR3, as DNA: TGTGCCAGCAGCCCCGGGCGGCCCGGTAATTCACCCCTCCACTTT. Protein product: CASSPGRPGNSPLHF.

The sample holds many counts of this clonotype. V gene TRBV6-1 combines with J gene TRBJ1-2; 8 bases agree with TRBD1. V trimming: 6 bases; J trimming: 7 bases; junction bases outside the gene matches: 4. This CDR3 is 12 amino acids long. CDR1 MNHNS and CDR2 SASEGT come from the germline V gene. This chain's CDR3 is CASRRDRGGYTF. CDR3 DNA: TGTGCCAGCAGGAGAGACAGGGGTGGCTACACCTTC.

In this sample, this clonotype turned up many times. V is TRBV6-1 and J is TRBJ2-7; D unclear. Trimming stripped 2 bases from V and 0 bases from J, with 8 bases between. The CDR3 consists of 14 residues. Germline CDR1 reads MNHNS; CDR2 reads SASEGT. CDR3 in DNA: TGTGCCAGCAGTGAAATACCTCCCTCCTACGAGCAGTACTTC. Protein: CASSEIPPSYEQYF.

This clonotype occurred many times. This chain links TRBV7-9 with TRBJ2-2, with D unresolved. This CDR3 spans 14 amino acids. Germline CDR1 reads SEHNR; CDR2 reads FQNEAQ (reference sequence). V was cut by 2 bases and J by 3 bases, with 7 bases left in between. The CDR3 reads CASSLSGDTGELFF. The CDR3 nucleotides are TGTGCCAGCAGCTTATCTGGAGACACCGGGGAGCTGTTTTTT.

There are many counts of this clonotype. The rearrangement joins TRBV29-1 to TRBJ1-4; D gene ambiguous. V shed 1 base and J shed 5 bases, with 5 bases lying between them. Germline lookup yields CDR1 SQVTM and CDR2 ANQGSEA. The CDR3 has 12 amino acids. The CDR3 DNA follows: TGCAGCGTTGAAGTTGAGAATGAAAAACTGTTTTTT. It yields the protein CSVEVENEKLFF.

This clonotype was seen many times. This chain connects TRBV7-9 to TRBJ2-1, with TRBD2 matching 7 bases. From germline, CDR1 is SEHNR and CDR2 FQNEAQ (reference sequence). This CDR3 has 15 residues. Trimming cost V 8 bases and J 3 bases; bases outside gene matches: 10. The chain's CDR3 is CASPLGEGRYNEQFF. CDR3 nucleotide sequence: TGTGCCAGCCCGCTCGGGGAGGGACGCTACAATGAGCAGTTCTTC.

This clonotype was recorded many times. The genes are TRBV7-9 and TRBJ2-6; D not resolved. V lost 11 bases to trimming and J lost 2 bases, with 13 bases between them. This CDR3 contains 14 residues. Per the germline V gene, CDR1 is SEHNR and CDR2 is FQNEAQ (reference sequence). The CDR3 coding sequence is TGTGCCTCCCCGGAACGGACTGGGGCCAACGTCCTGACTTTC. Translation: CASPERTGANVLTF.

This clonotype was seen ten or more times. The chain couples TRBV20-1 to TRBJ1-1, with D maybe TRBD1 (5 bases). In germline, CDR1 is DFQATT, CDR2 SNEGSKA (reference sequence). Trimming pared 0 bases from V and 11 bases from J, leaving 13 bases between. This CDR3 has 12 amino acids. The CDR3 reads CSAREGQGRAFF. CDR3 DNA sequence: TGCAGTGCTAGAGAGGGTCAGGGTAGGGCTTTCTTT.

The rearrangement links TRBV15 to TRBJ1-5; no definite D call. The CDR3 runs to 15 residues. Trimming stripped 0 bases from V and 6 bases from J, with 12 bases between. Germline loops: CDR1 LNHNV, CDR2 YYDKDF (reference sequence). For the CDR3, the DNA is TGTGCCACCAGCAGAGATAAGGGCTCTAGTCAGCCCCAGCATTTT. Protein: CATSRDKGSSQPQHF.

This clonotype was seen at least ten times. The chain combines TRBV10-1 with TRBJ2-3, with D possibly matching TRBD1 (5 bases). The CDR3 consists of 15 residues. V was cut by 0 bases and J by 3 bases, with 10 bases left in between. Germline CDR1 WNHNN, CDR2 SYGVQD (reference sequence). CDR3: CASSESRQGTDTQYF. CDR3 DNA: TGCGCCAGCAGTGAGTCGAGGCAGGGAACAGATACGCAGTATTTT.

This clonotype showed up many times. The V gene is TRBV2, the J gene TRBJ2-5, with TRBD2 matching 14 bases. The CDR3 is 16 amino acids. Germline V gene sequence: CDR1 SNHLY, CDR2 FYNNEI. V dropped 6 bases and J dropped 4; count of bases not matched to a gene: 7. The chain's CDR3 is CASRHGLAGGRETQYF. DNA of the CDR3: TGTGCCAGCAGACACGGACTAGCGGGAGGAAGAGAGACCCAGTACTTC.

This clonotype was observed at least ten times. The J gene is TRBJ2-3, the V gene TRBV29-1, with 11 bases fitting TRBD2. The CDR3 spans 16 residues. V lost 1 base, J lost 4 bases, and 7 bases stayed unmatched. CDR1 is SQVTM and CDR2 is ANQGSEA in the germline V gene. CDR3 nucleotides: TGCAGCGTTGAAGGGGATCTAGCGGGAGGTCCAGATACGCAGTATTTT. Translation gives CSVEGDLAGGPDTQYF.

Note on this clonotype: This may be a read error, as it is one base from a much larger clone. The chain carries TRBV28 and TRBJ1-4; TRBD1 agrees at 7 bases. V lost 8 bases and J lost 5; bases outside the gene matches: 5. Looked up from germline, CDR1 is MDHEN and CDR2 is SYDVKM. The CDR3 consists of 13 residues. In nucleotides, the CDR3 is TGTGCCAGCCGGGACAGTCAAAATGAAAAACTGTTTTTT. Translation gives CASRDSQNEKLFF.

This clonotype was recorded many times. The rearrangement links TRBV29-1 to TRBJ1-1, with D maybe TRBD1 (6 bases). This CDR3 spans 13 amino acids. The V and J ends lost 6 bases and 6 bases respectively, with 17 bases between them. CDR1 and CDR2 from the germline V gene are SQVTM and ANQGSEA. CDR3 nucleotides: TGCAGCGTACACTTACAGGGAGGTGCTGAAGCTTTCTTT. It translates to CSVHLQGGAEAFF.

Many counts were recorded for this clonotype. CDR3 sequence (DNA): TGTGCCAGCAGCTTAGACAGGGGGTCTCCCCTCCACTTT. Translation gives CASSLDRGSPLHF. The rearrangement uses TRBV11-2 and TRBJ1-6; 7 nucleotides match TRBD1. The CDR3 consists of 13 residues. Per germline, CDR1 SGHAT and CDR2 FQNNGV. Losses at the gene ends were 0 bases for V and 13 bases for J; bases not matched to a gene: 3.

This clonotype has a count of ten or more. The chain has TRBV2 and TRBJ1-1; TRBD1 matches 8 bases. Germline V gene data show CDR1 as SNHLY and CDR2 as FYNNEI. Unmatched junction bases numbered 10, after V lost 5 bases and J lost 5 bases. The CDR3 is 15 residues long. Here the CDR3 reads CASSQTSDRGTEAFF. In nucleotides, the CDR3 is TGTGCCAGCAGTCAAACTTCCGACAGGGGAACTGAAGCTTTCTTT.

This clonotype was detected many times. The rearrangement joins TRBV11-2 to TRBJ2-1, with 10 bases aligning to TRBD2. This CDR3 has 13 amino acids. Germline lookup yields CDR1 SGHAT and CDR2 FQNNGV. V shed 2 bases, J shed 10 bases, and the junction held 2 bases outside the gene matches. CDR3 protein: CASSLRTSGEQFF. The CDR3 region has the DNA TGTGCCAGCAGCTTACGGACTAGCGGCGAGCAGTTCTTC.

This clonotype was picked up a small number of times. This chain uses TRBV20-1 with TRBJ2-3; D is undetermined. Germline-derived CDR1 and CDR2 are DFQATT and SNEGSKA (reference sequence). V shed 6 bases and J shed 0 bases, with 16 bases lying between them. There are 15 residues in the CDR3. The CDR3 nucleotides are TGCAGTGCCAGTACAGAGCCGTCTAGCACAGATACGCAGTATTTT. Translation gives CSASTEPSSTDTQYF.

V is TRBV20-1 and J is TRBJ1-2, with 9 nucleotides matching TRBD1. V trimming: 5 bases; J trimming: 2 bases; junction bases outside the gene matches: 0. CDR1 is DFQATT, CDR2 SNEGSKA, per germline (reference sequence). This CDR3 has 12 residues. The CDR3 sequence: CSAGTGNYGYTF. CDR3 bases: TGCAGTGCTGGGACAGGGAACTATGGCTACACCTTC.

This chain connects TRBV7-9 to TRBJ1-2, with D possibly being TRBD1 (5 bases). The CDR3 length is 18 residues. In germline, CDR1 is SEHNR, CDR2 FQNEAQ (reference sequence). V dropped 2 bases and J dropped 0 bases, with 19 bases sitting between them. The CDR3, as DNA: TGTGCCAGCAGCTTAACTAGGATACAGGTCGGCTCTAACTATGGCTACACCTTC. Amino acids: CASSLTRIQVGSNYGYTF.

This clonotype was detected many times. The V call is TRBV2, the J call TRBJ1-1; D unresolved. Germline V gene sequence: CDR1 SNHLY, CDR2 FYNNEI. V was pared by 8 bases and J by 0 bases, with 19 bases between. The CDR3 loop spans 16 amino acids. CDR3 residues: CASLNLYGKLNTEAFF. The DNA for the CDR3 is TGTGCCAGCCTTAATCTTTACGGGAAACTGAACACTGAAGCTTTCTTT.

This clonotype was observed many times. The chain combines TRBV7-8 with TRBJ1-1, with 9 bases lining up with TRBD1. Looked up from germline, CDR1 is SGHVS and CDR2 is FQNEAQ. Germline trimming cut 5 bases from V and 4 bases from J; bases unmatched to any gene: 5. The CDR3 loop spans 14 amino acids. CDR3 residues: CASSAGTGLTEAFF. The CDR3 DNA reads as TGTGCCAGCAGCGCAGGGACAGGGCTCACTGAAGCTTTCTTT.

This clonotype appeared many times. This chain joins TRBV12-3 or TRBV12-4 and TRBJ1-2; 7 positions agree with TRBD1. The CDR3 consists of 16 residues. After removal of 5 bases from V and 5 bases from J, the junction contained 14 bases not matched to a gene. The CDR3: CASSPVTGVHFYGYTF. The CDR3 coding sequence is TGTGCCAGCAGTCCCGTCACAGGGGTCCATTTTTATGGCTACACCTTC.

The rearrangement links TRBV12-3 or TRBV12-4 to TRBJ2-5; D remains ambiguous. V lost 3 bases to trimming and J lost 3 bases, with 8 bases between them. The CDR3 is made up of 13 amino acids. The DNA for the CDR3 is TGTGCCAGCAGTTTCTCAGAAAAAGAGACCCAGTACTTC. Translated, it gives CASSFSEKETQYF.

There are a few counts of this clonotype. A much larger clone differs by one base, so this may be a read error. The CDR3 region has the DNA TGTGCCAGCAGTAGACCGGGGCGCCCACGTAAAGCTTTCTTT. Amino acids: CASSRPGRPRKAFF. The V and J genes are TRBV12-3 or TRBV12-4 and TRBJ1-1; a weak D match, TRBD1 (5 bases). The CDR3 contains 14 residues. Between the trimmed V and J ends, which lost 5 bases and 9 bases, there was a span of 19 bases.

This clonotype was counted at least ten times. The rearrangement joins TRBV7-9 to TRBJ2-1, with D perhaps matching TRBD1 (6 bases). The CDR3 covers 16 residues. Germline CDR1 is SEHNR and CDR2 is FQNEAQ (reference sequence). With 2 bases removed from V and 5 bases from J, the gap between germline ends came to 16 bases. The CDR3, as DNA: TGTGCCAGCAGCTTATATCTAGGGGGAAAAAACAATGAGCAGTTCTTC. Translation gives CASSLYLGGKNNEQFF.

This clonotype was recorded once. The CDR3 reads CSADQIAGHTDTQYF. The CDR3 DNA reads as TGCAGCGCTGACCAAATAGCGGGGCACACAGATACGCAGTATTTT. V gene TRBV29-1 combines with J gene TRBJ2-3, with TRBD2 identical over 8 bases. Germline loops: CDR1 SQVTM, CDR2 ANQGSEA. The CDR3 sequence is 15 residues long. Germline trimming cut 7 bases from V and 2 bases from J; bases unmatched to any gene: 11.

This chain connects TRBV5-4 to TRBJ2-3, with 7 positions matching TRBD2. The CDR3 is made up of 16 amino acids. V shed 3 bases, J shed 0 bases, and the junction held 7 bases outside the gene matches. Germline-derived CDR1 and CDR2 are SGHNT and YYREEE (reference sequence). The CDR3 sequence: CASSWGDYSSTDTQYF. In DNA form, the CDR3 reads TGTGCCAGCAGCTGGGGGGACTATTCTAGCACAGATACGCAGTATTTT.